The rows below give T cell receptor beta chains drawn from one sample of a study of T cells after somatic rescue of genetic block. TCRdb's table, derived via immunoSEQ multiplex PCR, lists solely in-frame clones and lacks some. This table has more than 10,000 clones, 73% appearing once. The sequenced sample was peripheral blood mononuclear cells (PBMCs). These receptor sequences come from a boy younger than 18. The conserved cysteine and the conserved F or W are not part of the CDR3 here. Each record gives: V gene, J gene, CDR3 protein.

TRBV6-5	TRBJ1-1	ASSYQGGLMNTEAF
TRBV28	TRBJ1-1	ASSLIWRGRNTEAF
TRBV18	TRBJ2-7	ASSPPSREGYEQY
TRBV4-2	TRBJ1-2	ASSQTSGQGGYGYT
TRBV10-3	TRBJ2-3	AISESDRGTDTQY
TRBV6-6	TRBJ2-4	ASSQAKGKNIQY
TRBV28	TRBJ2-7	ASSLILAGSYEQY
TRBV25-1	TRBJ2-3	ASSEWRGTDTQY
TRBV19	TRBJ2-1	ASRGTVSSYNEQF
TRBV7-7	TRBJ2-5	ASRGTQGTQY
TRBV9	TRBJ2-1	ASSPHSGRENEQF
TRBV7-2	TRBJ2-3	ASSFTGTDTQY
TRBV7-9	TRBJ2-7	ASSFPTSSHEQY
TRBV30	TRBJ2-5	AWSVGPQGYQETQY
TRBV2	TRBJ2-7	ASRPFREQY
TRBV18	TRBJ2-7	ASSPRPPYSEQY
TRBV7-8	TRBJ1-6	ASSLKPGLSYNSPLH
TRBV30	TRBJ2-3	AWSVRADTQY
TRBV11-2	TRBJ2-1	ASSPRTGSWNEQF
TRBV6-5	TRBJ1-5	ASSYQPGGQPQH
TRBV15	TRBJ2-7	ATSRDRTRGVYEQY
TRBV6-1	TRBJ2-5	ASRNRGQGETQY
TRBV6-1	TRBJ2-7	ASSEWGDSSYEQY
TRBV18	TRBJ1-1	ASSPVGGANTEAF
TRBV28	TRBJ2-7	ASSLWREEGEQY
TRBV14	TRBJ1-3	ASSHLGGYSGNTIY
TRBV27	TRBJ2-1	ASSPPTSQISYNEQF
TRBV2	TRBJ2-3	ASYQGGRADTQY
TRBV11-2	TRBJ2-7	ASSSRTFSYEQY
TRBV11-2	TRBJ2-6	ASSPRLASGANVLT
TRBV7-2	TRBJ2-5	ASSPDRVETQY
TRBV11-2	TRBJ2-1	ASSLTLAFYNEQF
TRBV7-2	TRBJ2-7	ASSFIPSYEQY
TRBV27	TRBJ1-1	ASSLSLSGNTEAF
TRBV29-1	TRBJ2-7	SVGTSGRSSSYEQY
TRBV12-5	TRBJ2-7	ASALSLTGAPGYEQY
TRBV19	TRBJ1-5	ASTPDGYYSNQPQH
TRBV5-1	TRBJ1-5	ASSLGQGYQPQH
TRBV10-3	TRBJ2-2	AIGLAGGTNTGELF
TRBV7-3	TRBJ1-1	ASSLGNYGNTEAF
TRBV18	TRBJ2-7	ASSPVFTSLSYEQY
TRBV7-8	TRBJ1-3	ASSSRGRGSGNTIY
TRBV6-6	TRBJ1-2	ASSLRQGGGYT
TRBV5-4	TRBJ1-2	ASSLIDQGGYGYT
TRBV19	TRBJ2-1	ASSIGLAASYNEQF
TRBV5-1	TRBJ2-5	ASGQGQETQY